This TCR beta chain was profiled in a study of metastatic and nonmetastatic thyroid tumors. For the study at large: Repertoire data that came from the blood and tumor or nodule tissue of malignant and benign thyroid patients were compared.

None of the patients had undergone any treatment ahead of thyroid surgery. By share, this clone ranks as medium-sized. Authors' analysis steps: For papillary thyroid cancer, a distant-metastasis classifier was constructed from CDR3 differences observed across clinicopathological groups. TCRdb redid the clone calls on the PCR reads using MiXCR. The V and J calls shown here were made by TCRdb, not taken from the authors' results. The repertoire holds 20,000 or so clones, with approximately 22% as singletons. Germline V gene data show CDR1 as MDHEN and CDR2 as SYDVKM. The CDR3 covers 15 residues. The J segment lost 0 bases and the V segment lost 3 bases, leaving 5 bases of the junction unmatched.

The sequencing sample was made of adjacent normal tissue. The chain carries TRBV28 and TRBJ2-7, with TRBD2 matching 7 bases. The sequence came from a female donor with papillary thyroid cancer or a benign thyroid nodule (not recorded which). Some clones in this sample may be carry-over from other donors' samples. The CDR3 DNA sequence: TGTGCCAGCAGTTTGGGGGGAGGGCCCTCCTACGAGCAGTACTTC. Protein product: CASSLGGGPSYEQYF.